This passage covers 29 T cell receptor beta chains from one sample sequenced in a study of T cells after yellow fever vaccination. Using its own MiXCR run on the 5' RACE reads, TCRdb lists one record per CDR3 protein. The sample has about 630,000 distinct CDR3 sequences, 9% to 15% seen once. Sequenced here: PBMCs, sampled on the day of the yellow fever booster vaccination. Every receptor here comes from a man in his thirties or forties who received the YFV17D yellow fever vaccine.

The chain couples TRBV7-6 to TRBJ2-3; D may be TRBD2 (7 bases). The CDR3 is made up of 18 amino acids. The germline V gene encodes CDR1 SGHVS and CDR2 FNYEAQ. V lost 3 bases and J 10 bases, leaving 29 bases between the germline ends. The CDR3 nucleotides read TGTGCCAGCAGCTTGTCCTCGCCCTTTTTAGGGGGGGTGGGGGCGCAGTATTTT. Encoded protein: CASSLSSPFLGGVGAQYF.

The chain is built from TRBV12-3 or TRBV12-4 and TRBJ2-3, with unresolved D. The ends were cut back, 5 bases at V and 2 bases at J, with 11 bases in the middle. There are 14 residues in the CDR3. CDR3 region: CASSLTSLTDTQYF. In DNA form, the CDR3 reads TGTGCCAGCAGTCTGACTTCCCTCACAGATACGCAGTATTTT.

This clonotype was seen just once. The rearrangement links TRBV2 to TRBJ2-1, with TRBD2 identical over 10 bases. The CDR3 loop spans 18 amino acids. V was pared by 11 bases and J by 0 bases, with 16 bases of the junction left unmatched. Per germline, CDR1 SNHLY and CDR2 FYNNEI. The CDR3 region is CAFCFKGAGGFSYNEQFF. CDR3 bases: TGTGCCTTCTGTTTTAAGGGAGCGGGAGGGTTCTCCTACAATGAGCAGTTCTTC.

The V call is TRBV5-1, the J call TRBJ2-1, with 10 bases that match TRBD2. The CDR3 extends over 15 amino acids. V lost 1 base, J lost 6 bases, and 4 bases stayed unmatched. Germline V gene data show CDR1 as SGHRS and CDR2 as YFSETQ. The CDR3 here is CASSLRAGGFNEQFF. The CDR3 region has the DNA TGCGCCAGCAGCTTGCGAGCGGGAGGGTTCAATGAGCAGTTCTTC.

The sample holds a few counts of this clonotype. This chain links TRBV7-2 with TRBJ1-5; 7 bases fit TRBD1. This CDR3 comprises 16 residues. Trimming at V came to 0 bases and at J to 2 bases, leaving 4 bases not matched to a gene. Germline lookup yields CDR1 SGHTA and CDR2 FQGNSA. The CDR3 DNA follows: TGTGCCAGCAGCTTAGCAGGGGGCCGGGGCAATCAGCCCCAGCATTTT. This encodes CASSLAGGRGNQPQHF. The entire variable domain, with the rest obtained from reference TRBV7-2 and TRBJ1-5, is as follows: GAGVSQSPSNKVTEKGKDVELRCDPISGHTALYWYRQSLGQGLEFLIYFQGNSAPDKSGLPSDRFSAERTGGSVSTLTIQRTQQEDSAVYLCASSLAGGRGNQPQHFGDGTRLSIL.

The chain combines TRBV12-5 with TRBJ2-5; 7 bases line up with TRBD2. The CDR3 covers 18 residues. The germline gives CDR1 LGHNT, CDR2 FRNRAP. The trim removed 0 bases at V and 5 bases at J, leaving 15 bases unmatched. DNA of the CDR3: TGTGCTAGTGGTTTGGTATTTAGAGGGCTTGACGGGGGGGAGACCCAGTACTTC. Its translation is CASGLVFRGLDGGETQYF.

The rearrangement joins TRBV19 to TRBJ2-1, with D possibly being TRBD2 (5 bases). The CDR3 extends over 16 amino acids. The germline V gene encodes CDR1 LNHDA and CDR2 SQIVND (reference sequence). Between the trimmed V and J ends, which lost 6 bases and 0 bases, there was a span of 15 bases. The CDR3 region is CASRETTPSSYNEQFF. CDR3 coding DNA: TGTGCCAGTAGGGAGACTACTCCGAGCTCCTACAATGAGCAGTTCTTC.

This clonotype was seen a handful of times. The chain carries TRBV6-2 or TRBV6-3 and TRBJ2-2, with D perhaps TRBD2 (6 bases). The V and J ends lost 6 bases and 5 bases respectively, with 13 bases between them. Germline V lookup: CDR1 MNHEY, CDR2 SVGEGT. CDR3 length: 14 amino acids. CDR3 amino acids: CASSFGSSTGELFF. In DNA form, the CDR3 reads TGTGCCAGCAGCTTCGGGAGTTCGACCGGGGAGCTGTTTTTT.

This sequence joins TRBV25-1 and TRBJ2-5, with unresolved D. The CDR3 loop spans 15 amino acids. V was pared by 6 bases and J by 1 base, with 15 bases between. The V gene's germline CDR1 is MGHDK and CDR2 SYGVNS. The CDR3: CASSDDHAVQETQYF. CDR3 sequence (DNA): TGTGCCAGCAGCGACGATCACGCGGTCCAAGAGACCCAGTACTTC.

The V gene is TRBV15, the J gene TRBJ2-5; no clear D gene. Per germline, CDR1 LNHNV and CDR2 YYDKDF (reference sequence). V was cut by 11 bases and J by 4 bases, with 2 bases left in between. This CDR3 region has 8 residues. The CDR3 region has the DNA TGTGCCGGAGAGACCCAGTACTTC. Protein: CAGETQYF.

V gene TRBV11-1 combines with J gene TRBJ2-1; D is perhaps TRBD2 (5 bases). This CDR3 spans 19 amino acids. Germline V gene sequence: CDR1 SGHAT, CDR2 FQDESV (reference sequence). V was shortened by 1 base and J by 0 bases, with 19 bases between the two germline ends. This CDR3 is CASSLEASSLSRSYNEQFF. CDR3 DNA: TGTGCCAGCAGCTTAGAGGCTAGCTCCCTGTCCCGCTCCTACAATGAGCAGTTCTTC.

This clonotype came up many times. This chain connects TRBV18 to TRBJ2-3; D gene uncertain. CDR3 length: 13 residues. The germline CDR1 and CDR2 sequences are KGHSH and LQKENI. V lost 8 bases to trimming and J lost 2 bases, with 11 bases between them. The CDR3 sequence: CASSPPPTDTQYF. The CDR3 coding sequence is TGTGCCAGCAGCCCCCCACCCACAGATACGCAGTATTTT.

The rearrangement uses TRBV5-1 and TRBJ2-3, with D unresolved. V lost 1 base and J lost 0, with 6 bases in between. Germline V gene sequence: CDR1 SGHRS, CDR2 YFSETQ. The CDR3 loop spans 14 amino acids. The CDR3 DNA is TGCGCCAGCAGCTTGTCCCATAGCACAGATACGCAGTATTTT. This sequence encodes CASSLSHSTDTQYF.

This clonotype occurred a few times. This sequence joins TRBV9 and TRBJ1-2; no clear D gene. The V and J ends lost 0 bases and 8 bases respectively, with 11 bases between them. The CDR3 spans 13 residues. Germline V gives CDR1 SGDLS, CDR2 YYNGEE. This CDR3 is CASSVGLDFGYTF. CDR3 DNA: TGTGCCAGCAGCGTAGGTTTAGACTTCGGCTACACCTTC. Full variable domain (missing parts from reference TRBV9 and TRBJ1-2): DSGVTQTPKHLITATGQRVTLRCSPRSGDLSVYWYQQSLDQGLQFLIQYYNGEERAKGNILERFSAQQFPDLHSELNLSSLELGDSALYFCASSVGLDFGYTFGSGTRLTVV.

For the CDR3, the DNA is TGTGCCACCAGCAGAGATCAAGGGGGGCCTGGTGGGGAGCAGTACTTC. It specifies CATSRDQGGPGGEQYF. The chain employs TRBV15 and TRBJ2-7; D may match TRBD1 or TRBD2 (6 bases each). V lost 0 bases to trimming and J lost 7 bases, with 19 bases between them. This CDR3 region has 16 residues. Germline CDR1 LNHNV, CDR2 YYDKDF (reference sequence).

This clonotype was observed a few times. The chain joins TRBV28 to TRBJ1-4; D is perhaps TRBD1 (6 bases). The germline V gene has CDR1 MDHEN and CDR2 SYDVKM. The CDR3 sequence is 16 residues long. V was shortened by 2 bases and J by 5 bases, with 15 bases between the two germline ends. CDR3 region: CASSLALGQYNEKLFF. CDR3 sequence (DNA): TGTGCCAGCAGTTTAGCCCTCGGACAGTACAATGAAAAACTGTTTTTT.

The CDR3 reads CSVVQGKYANTGELFF. CDR3 DNA: TGCAGCGTTGTACAGGGTAAATACGCGAACACCGGGGAGCTGTTTTTT. The V call is TRBV29-1, the J call TRBJ2-2, with a weak D call TRBD1 (6 bases). The CDR3 length is 16 residues. Germline V gene data show CDR1 as SQVTM and CDR2 as ANQGSEA. Trimming removed 4 bases from V and 0 bases from J, with 15 bases in between.

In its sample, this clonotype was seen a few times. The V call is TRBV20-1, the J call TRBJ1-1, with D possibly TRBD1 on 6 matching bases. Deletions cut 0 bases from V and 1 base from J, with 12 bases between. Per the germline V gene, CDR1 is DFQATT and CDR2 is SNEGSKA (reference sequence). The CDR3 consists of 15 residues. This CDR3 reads CSARDWGQKNTEAFF. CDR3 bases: TGCAGTGCTAGAGATTGGGGACAAAAGAACACTGAAGCTTTCTTT.

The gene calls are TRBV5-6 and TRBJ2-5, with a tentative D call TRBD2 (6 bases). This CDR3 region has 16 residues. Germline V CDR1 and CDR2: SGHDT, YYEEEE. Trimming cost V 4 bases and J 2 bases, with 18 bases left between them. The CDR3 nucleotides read TGTGCCAGCAGCGCCTGGGTGGAGGGCACACAAGAGACCCAGTACTTC. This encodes CASSAWVEGTQETQYF. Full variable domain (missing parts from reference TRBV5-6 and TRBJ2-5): DAGVTQSPTHLIKTRGQQVTLRCSPKSGHDTVSWYQQALGQGPQFIFQYYEEEERQRGNFPDRFSGHQFPNYSSELNVNALLLGDSALYLCASSAWVEGTQETQYFGPGTRLLVL.

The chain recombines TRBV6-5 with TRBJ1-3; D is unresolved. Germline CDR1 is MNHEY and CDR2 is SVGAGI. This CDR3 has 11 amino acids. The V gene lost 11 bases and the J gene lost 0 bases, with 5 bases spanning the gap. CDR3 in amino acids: CAVNSGNTIYF. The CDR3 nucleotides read TGTGCCGTAAACTCTGGAAACACCATATATTTT.

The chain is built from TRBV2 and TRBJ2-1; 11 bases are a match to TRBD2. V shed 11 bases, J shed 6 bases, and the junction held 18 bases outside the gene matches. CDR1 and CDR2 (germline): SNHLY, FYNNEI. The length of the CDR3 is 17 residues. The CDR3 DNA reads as TGTGCCTTCAGTCTACTAGCGGGAGTTCTAATTCCCAATGAGCAGTTCTTC. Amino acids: CAFSLLAGVLIPNEQFF. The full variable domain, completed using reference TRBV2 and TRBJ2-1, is EPEVTQTPSHQVTQMGQEVILRCVPISNHLYFYWYRQILGQKVEFLVSFYNNEISEKSEIFDDQFSVERPDGSNFTLKIRSTKLEDSAMYFCAFSLLAGVLIPNEQFFGPGTRLTVL.

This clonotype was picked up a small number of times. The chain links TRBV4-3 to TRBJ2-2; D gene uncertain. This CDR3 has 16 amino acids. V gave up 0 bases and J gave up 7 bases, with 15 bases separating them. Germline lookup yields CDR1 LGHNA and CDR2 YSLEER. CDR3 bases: TGCGCCAGCAGCCAAGAGGCCACCTATCTGATCGGGGAGCTGTTTTTT. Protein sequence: CASSQEATYLIGELFF.

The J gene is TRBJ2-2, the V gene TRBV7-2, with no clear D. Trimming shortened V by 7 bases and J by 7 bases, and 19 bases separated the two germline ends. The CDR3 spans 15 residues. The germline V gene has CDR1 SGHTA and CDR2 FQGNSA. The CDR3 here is CASKESPGPDGELFF. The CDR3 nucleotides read TGTGCCAGCAAAGAGAGCCCGGGTCCGGACGGGGAGCTGTTTTTT.

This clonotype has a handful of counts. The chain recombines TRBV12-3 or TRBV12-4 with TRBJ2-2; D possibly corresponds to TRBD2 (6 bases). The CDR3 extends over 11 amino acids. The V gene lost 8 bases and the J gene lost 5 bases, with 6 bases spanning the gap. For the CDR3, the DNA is TGTGCCAGCGGGGGGACCGGGGAGCTGTTTTTT. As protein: CASGGTGELFF.

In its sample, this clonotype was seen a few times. CDR3 DNA: TGTGCCAGCAGGCCGAGCCGGGACAGTAACACCGGGGAGCTGTTTTTT. This sequence encodes CASRPSRDSNTGELFF. The J gene is TRBJ2-2, the V gene TRBV25-1; the match to TRBD1 covers 7 bases. Per germline, CDR1 MGHDK and CDR2 SYGVNS. V lost 6 bases and J lost 2; bases outside the gene matches: 9. CDR3 length: 16 residues.

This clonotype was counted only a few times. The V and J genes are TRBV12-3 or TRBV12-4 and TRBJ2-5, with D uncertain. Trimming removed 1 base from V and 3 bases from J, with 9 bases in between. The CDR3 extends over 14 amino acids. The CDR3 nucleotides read TGTGCCAGCAGTTTAGAGCTCGGAGAAGAGACCCAGTACTTC. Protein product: CASSLELGEETQYF.

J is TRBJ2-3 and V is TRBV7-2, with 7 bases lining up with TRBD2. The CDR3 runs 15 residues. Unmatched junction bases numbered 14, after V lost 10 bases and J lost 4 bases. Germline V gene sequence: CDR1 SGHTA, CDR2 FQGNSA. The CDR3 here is CATSIRAGVADTQYF. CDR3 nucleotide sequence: TGTGCCACATCGATACGTGCGGGAGTAGCAGATACGCAGTATTTT.

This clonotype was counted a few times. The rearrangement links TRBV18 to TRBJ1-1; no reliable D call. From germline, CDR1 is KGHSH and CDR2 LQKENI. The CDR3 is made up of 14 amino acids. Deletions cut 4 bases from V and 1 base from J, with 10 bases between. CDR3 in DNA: TGTGCCAGCTCACGGGAGCGACAGAACACTGAAGCTTTCTTT. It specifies CASSRERQNTEAFF.

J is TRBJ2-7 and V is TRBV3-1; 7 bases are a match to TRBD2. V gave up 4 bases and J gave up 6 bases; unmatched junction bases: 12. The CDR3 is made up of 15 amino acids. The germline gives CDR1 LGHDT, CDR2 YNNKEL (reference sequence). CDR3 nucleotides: TGTGCCAGCAGCCCCTTAACCACCGGGAGGCCCGAGCAGTACTTC. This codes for CASSPLTTGRPEQYF.